This T cell receptor (beta chain) was sequenced in a study of shared clonotypes between healthy human individuals. Germline trimming cut 11 bases from V and 5 bases from J; bases unmatched to any gene: 6. CDR1 and CDR2 (germline): MNHEY, SMNVEV (reference sequence). This CDR3 has 11 residues. Only in-frame clones appear in the TCRdb table, and some are missing; sequencing was by immunoSEQ multiplex PCR. The sample lists a few million clones, approximately 92% occurring once. CD45RO-negative CD8 cells positively selected for CCR7 made up the naive population, which excluded terminally differentiated effector memory CD45RA+ cells.

Sequences were obtained from naive CD8+ T cells from PBMCs. The TCR comes from a man younger than 30 in good health. Some clones in this sample may be carry-over from other donors' samples. V is TRBV27 and J is TRBJ2-7, with 7 bases lining up with TRBD2. In DNA form, the CDR3 reads TGTGCCGCGGGAGAGGTCCACGAGCAGTACTTC. Protein sequence: CAAGEVHEQYF.